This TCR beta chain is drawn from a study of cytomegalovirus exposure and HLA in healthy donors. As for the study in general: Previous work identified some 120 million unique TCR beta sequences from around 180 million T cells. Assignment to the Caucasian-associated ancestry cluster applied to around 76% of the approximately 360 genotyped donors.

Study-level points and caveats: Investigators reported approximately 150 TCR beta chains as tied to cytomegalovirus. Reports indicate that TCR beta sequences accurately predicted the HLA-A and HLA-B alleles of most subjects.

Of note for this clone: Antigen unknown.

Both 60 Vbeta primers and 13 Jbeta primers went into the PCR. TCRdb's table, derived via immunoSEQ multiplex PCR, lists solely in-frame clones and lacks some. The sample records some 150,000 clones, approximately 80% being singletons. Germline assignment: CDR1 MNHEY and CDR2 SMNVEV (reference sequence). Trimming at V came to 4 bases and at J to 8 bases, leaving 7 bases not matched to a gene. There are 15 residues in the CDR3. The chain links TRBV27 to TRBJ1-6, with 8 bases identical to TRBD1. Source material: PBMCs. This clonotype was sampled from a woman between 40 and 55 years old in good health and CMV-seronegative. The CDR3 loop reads CASSSSRGLDSPLHF. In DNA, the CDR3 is TGTGCCAGCAGTTCTTCCAGGGGGCTTGATTCACCCCTCCACTTT.